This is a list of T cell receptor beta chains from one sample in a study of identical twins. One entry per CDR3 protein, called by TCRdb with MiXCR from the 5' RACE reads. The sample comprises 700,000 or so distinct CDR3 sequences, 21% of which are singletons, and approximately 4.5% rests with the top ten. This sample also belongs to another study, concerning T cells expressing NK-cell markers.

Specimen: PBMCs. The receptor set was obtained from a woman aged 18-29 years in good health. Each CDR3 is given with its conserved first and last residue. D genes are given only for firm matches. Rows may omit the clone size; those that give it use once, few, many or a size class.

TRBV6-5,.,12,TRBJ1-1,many,TGTGCCAGCAGGAGGCCAAACACTGAAGCTTTCTTT,CASRRPNTEAFF
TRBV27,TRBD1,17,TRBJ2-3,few,TGTGCCAGCAGGACAGGGGGCGCAGGTGATTTGGGAGATACGCAGTATTTT,CASRTGGAGDLGDTQYF
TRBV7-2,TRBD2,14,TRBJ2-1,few,TGTGCCAGCAGCTTATTATCGGGAGGGGGTGAGCAGTTCTTC,CASSLLSGGGEQFF
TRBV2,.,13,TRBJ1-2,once,TGTGCCAGCAGGTCTACAGGGTACTATGGCTACACCTTC,CASRSTGYYGYTF
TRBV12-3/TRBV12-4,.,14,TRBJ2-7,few,TGTGCCAGCAGTTTCACGGGTGGGGCCTACGAGCAGTACTTC,CASSFTGGAYEQYF
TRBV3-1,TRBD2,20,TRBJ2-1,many,TGTGCCAGCAGCCAAGTGCCTCCCGAACTAGCGGGAGGGTCCTACAATGAGCAGTTCTTC,CASSQVPPELAGGSYNEQFF
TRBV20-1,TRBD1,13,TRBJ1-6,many,TGCAGTGCCCCCGGACAGGGAAGCTCACCCCTCCACTTT,CSAPGQGSSPLHF
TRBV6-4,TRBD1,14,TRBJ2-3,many,TGTGCCAGCAGCGAGACAGGGGAATGGGATACGCAGTATTTT,CASSETGEWDTQYF
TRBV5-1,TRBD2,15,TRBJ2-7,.,TGCGCCAGCAGCTTCGGGGGGGTGGTTGGCTACGAGCAGTACTTC,CASSFGGVVGYEQYF
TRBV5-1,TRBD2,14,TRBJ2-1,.,TGCGCCAGCCTCCCCGGGACTAGCTGGGATGAGCAGTTCTTC,CASLPGTSWDEQFF
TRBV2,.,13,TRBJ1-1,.,TGTGCCAGCAGGAACGACAGGAACACTGAAGCTTTCTTT,CASRNDRNTEAFF